This T cell receptor beta chain was identified in a study of cytomegalovirus exposure and HLA in healthy donors. The CDR3 runs to 14 residues. The V gene lost 7 bases and the J gene lost 3 bases, with 16 bases spanning the gap. Germline V gene lookup returns CDR1 SQVTM and CDR2 ANQGSEA. Primers for the PCR totalled 60 Vbeta and 13 Jbeta. Clones were sequenced by immunoSEQ multiplex PCR, and TCRdb holds only the in-frame ones, with some missing. The repertoire has some 120,000 clones, over 75% of them found once; the top ten carry around 1.2%. The sample consisted of PBMCs. The sequence came from a man aged 45 to 65 in good health and CMV-seronegative. The chain employs TRBV29-1 and TRBJ1-5, with D uncertain. CDR3 loop: CSAGGGDPNQPQHF. Written as DNA, the CDR3 is TGCAGCGCCGGCGGCGGAGATCCCAATCAGCCCCAGCATTTT.